This T cell receptor (beta chain) was documented in a study of PD-1 blockade in mismatch repair-deficient tumors. Some clones are missing from TCRdb's copy, which holds only in-frame ones; the method was immunoSEQ multiplex PCR. The top ten clones hold roughly 21% of a sample with more than 9,500 clones, approximately 83% of them seen once. Germline assignment: CDR1 GTSNPN and CDR2 SVGIG (reference sequence). Between the trimmed V and J ends, which lost 4 bases and 2 bases, there was a span of 11 bases. The CDR3 runs to 13 residues. With respect to this clone: The antigen is undetermined.

This sample's time point: approximately 11-day in vitro stimulation with candidate neoantigen peptide 2. A roughly 11-day in vitro culture was run per each of several reactive peptides. The chain combines TRBV30 with TRBJ1-2; no firm D call. The material sequenced was cells cultured in vitro, taken from a patient treated with pembrolizumab. The sequence came from an adult with mismatch repair-deficient cancer. CDR3 DNA sequence: TGTGCCTGGAAAATACCGGGAAACTATGGCTACACCTTC. This sequence encodes CAWKIPGNYGYTF.